The T cell receptor beta chain described here comes from a study of a mutant IDH1 vaccine in newly diagnosed glioma. Study-wide background: Once 4-6 weeks had passed after radiotherapy alone, vaccination started, or it started with temozolomide cycles. The treated group averaged 40.4 years old and was about 62% male, 37.5% female. Most patients had received both radiotherapy and temozolomide, the prior options being radiotherapy, temozolomide, or both.

The assay was immunoSEQ multiplex PCR, and TCRdb's table has in-frame clones only and misses some. Of just over 35,000 clones in the sample, under 90% were seen once. General observations from the study: Researchers report vaccine-induced immune responses in 93.3% of patients.

CDR3 length: 13 amino acids. Deletions cut 3 bases from V and 4 bases from J, with 9 bases between. CDR1 and CDR2 (germline): ENHRY, SYGVKD. Described time point: week 11, during vaccination. Each dose delivered 300 ug of mutant IDH1 20-mer peptide subcutaneously with imiquimod. To note about this clone: Its target is not known. Distinct nucleotide sequences in the sample also encode this CDR3.

The clonotype comes from a woman between 25 and 40 years old with glioma. Some clones in this sample may be carry-over from other donors' samples. The specimen comprised peripheral blood mononuclear cells (PBMCs), sampled from a glioma patient whose treatment included an IDH1 peptide vaccine. The genes are TRBV10-3 and TRBJ1-1; the D gene is possibly TRBD1 (5 bases). CDR3 loop: CAISESGGTEAFF. The CDR3 region has the DNA TGTGCCATCAGTGAATCGGGGGGCACTGAAGCTTTCTTT.